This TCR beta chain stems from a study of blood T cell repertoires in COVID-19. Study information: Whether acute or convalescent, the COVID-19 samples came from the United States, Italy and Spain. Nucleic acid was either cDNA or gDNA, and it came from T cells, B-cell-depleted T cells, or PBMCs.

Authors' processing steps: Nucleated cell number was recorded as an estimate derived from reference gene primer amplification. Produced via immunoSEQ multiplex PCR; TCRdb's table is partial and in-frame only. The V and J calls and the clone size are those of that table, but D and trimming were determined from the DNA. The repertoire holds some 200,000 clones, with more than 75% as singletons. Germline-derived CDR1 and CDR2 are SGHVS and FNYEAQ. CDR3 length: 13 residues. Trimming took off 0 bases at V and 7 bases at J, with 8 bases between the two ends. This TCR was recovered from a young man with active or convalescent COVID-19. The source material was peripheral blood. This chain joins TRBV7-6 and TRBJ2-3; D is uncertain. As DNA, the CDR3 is TGTGCCAGCAGCTTAGCGTTGCCTAATACGCAGTATTTT. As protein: CASSLALPNTQYF. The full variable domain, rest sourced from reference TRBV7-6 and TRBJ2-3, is GAGVSQSPRYKVTKRGQDVALRCDPISGHVSLYWYRQALGQGPEFLTYFNYEAQQDKSGLPNDRFSAERPEGSISTLTIQRTEQRDSAMYRCASSLALPNTQYFGPGTRLTVL.